The 8 T cell receptor beta chains in this list originate from one sample, sequenced in a study of CXCR3-negative and CXCR3-positive naive CD8 T cells. Study-wide points: CXCR3-positive naive cells had more hydrophobic TRB CDR3s than CXCR3-negative naive cells.

The libraries of TRB cDNA were prepared using 5' RACE with UMI labels. Reanalyzing the 5' RACE reads, TCRdb keeps one entry per CDR3 protein, without DNA. Reported are some 130,000 distinct CDR3 sequences; the ten largest clones contain roughly 0.62%. For these TCRs, the target antigens are not known. Specimen: naive CXCR3+ CD8+ T cells from blood. Sample subset: CD45RO-CCR7+CD27+CD95- naive CD8+ T cells expressing CXCR3 (TNR3+). Receptor source: a human donor in good health. Some clones in this sample may be carry-over from other donors' samples.

The chain joins TRBV7-8 to TRBJ2-7. Germline values: CDR1 SGHVS, CDR2 FQNEAQ. This CDR3 contains 11 residues. The CDR3 loop reads CASSLMNEQYF.

The genes are TRBV25-1 and TRBJ2-1. This CDR3 comprises 15 residues. Germline values: CDR1 MGHDK, CDR2 SYGVNS. CDR3 region: CASSEFEGSRDEQFF.

The CDR3 here is CASSYPGDRSYNEQFF. This chain connects TRBV7-9 to TRBJ2-1; there is no DNA to check the TCRdb D call of TRBD1. Germline CDR1 SEHNR, CDR2 FQNEAQ (reference sequence). CDR3 length: 16 residues.

The J gene is TRBJ2-5, the V gene TRBV12-3 or TRBV12-4. This CDR3 contains 17 residues. This CDR3 reads CASSFFLNTKDQETQYF.

The J gene is TRBJ2-1, the V gene TRBV27; without DNA, the TCRdb call of TRBD1 cannot be checked. Germline-derived CDR1 and CDR2 are MNHEY and SMNVEV (reference sequence). The CDR3 has 18 residues. The CDR3 region is CASRNQGTLSSSYNEQFF.

The chain has TRBV15 and TRBJ1-1; without DNA, the TCRdb call of TRBD1 cannot be checked. Germline V gives CDR1 LNHNV, CDR2 YYDKDF (reference sequence). The CDR3 covers 17 residues. The CDR3 region is CATSREGWGHLNTEAFF.

The CDR3 is CASSPNRGNMNTEAFF. The chain employs TRBV18 and TRBJ1-1; lacking DNA, the TRBD1 call made by TCRdb goes unchecked. CDR3 size: 16 residues. Germline CDR1 reads KGHSH; CDR2 reads LQKENI.

The genes are TRBV12-3 or TRBV12-4 and TRBJ2-2; TCRdb returns TRBD1, unconfirmable since there is no DNA. The CDR3 runs to 16 residues. The CDR3 reads CASSRVGGSWAGELFF.